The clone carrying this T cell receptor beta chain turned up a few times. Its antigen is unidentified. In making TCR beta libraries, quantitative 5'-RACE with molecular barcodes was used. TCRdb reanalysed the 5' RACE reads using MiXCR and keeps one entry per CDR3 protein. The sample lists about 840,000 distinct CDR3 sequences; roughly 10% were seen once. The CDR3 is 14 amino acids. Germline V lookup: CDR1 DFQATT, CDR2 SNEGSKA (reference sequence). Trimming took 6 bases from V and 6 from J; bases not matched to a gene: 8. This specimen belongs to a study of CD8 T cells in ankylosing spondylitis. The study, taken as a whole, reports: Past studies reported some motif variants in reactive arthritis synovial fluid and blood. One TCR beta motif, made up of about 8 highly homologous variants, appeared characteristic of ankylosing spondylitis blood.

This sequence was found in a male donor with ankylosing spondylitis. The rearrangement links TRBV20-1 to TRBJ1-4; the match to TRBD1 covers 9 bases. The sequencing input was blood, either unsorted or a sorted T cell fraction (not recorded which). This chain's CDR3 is CSAHKQGADEKLFF. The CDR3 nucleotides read TGCAGTGCCCACAAACAGGGGGCTGATGAAAAACTGTTTTTT.